A single sample is the source of the 9 T cell receptor beta chains below, sequenced in a study of prognosis after radiotherapy for stage I lung cancer. Genomic DNA yielded TCR beta CDR3, amplified by two-round multiplex PCR. First-round PCR used primers specific to each TRBV and TRBJ gene. TCRdb redid the calling of the multiplex PCR reads with MiXCR, one entry per CDR3 protein. Here the sample spans tens of thousands of distinct CDR3 sequences, approximately 38% being singletons. Sequencing was performed on PBMCs, taken before or after stereotactic body radiation therapy (not recorded which). These receptors came from a donor over 45 with non-small cell lung cancer.

This rearrangement joins TRBV6-4 to TRBJ1-5, with TRBD1 as a possible D gene (6 bases). V gave up 6 bases and J gave up 2 bases, with 14 bases separating them. This CDR3 contains 15 residues. Looked up from germline, CDR1 is MRHNA and CDR2 is SNTAGT. For the CDR3, the DNA is TGTGCCAGCAGGCTACAGGGTGATCGCAATCAGCCCCAGCATTTT. Its protein is CASRLQGDRNQPQHF.

The chain has TRBV12-3 or TRBV12-4 and TRBJ2-3, with D possibly being TRBD2 (10 bases). V was trimmed by 5 bases and J by 8 bases, leaving 26 bases between them. The CDR3 has 17 amino acids. CDR3 nucleotide sequence: TGTGCCAGCAGTCCACAGGGGGCTCTAGCGGGGGCAGGTACGCAGTATTTT. Translated, it gives CASSPQGALAGAGTQYF.

Of note for this clonotype: Only one base separates this from a far larger clonotype, so it likely reflects a read error. This chain joins TRBV27 and TRBJ2-3; TRBD2 might be the D (6 bases). The CDR3 length is 15 residues. Germline CDR1 MNHEY, CDR2 SMNVEV (reference sequence). V was clipped by 5 bases and J by 3 bases, with 15 bases between them. The CDR3 is CASSESGSRTDTQYF. CDR3 nucleotides: TGTGCCAGCAGTGAAAGCGGGTCTAGAACAGATACGCAGTATTTT.

This clonotype was seen only a few times. This sequence is one base from a far larger clone and is likely a read error. The chain couples TRBV6-2 or TRBV6-3 to TRBJ2-3; D remains unclear. V shed 5 bases and J shed 2 bases, with 14 bases lying between them. Germline V gene lookup returns CDR1 MNHEY and CDR2 SVGEGT. There are 15 residues in the CDR3. The CDR3 sequence: CASSDPGYSTDTQYF. The CDR3, as DNA: TGTGCCAGCAGTGACCCCGGTTATTCCACAGATACGCAGTATTTT.

The rearrangement uses TRBV15 and TRBJ1-6, with 7 bases identical to TRBD1. V gave up 9 bases and J gave up 11 bases; unmatched junction bases: 13. The germline V gene has CDR1 LNHNV and CDR2 YYDKDF (reference sequence). This CDR3 spans 14 amino acids. For the CDR3, the DNA is TGTGCCACTGGAATGACAGCACAGGGGCCACCCCTCCACTTT. Translating it yields CATGMTAQGPPLHF.

This clonotype is medium-sized (0.01 to 0.1%). The CDR3: CASSLYGNTIYF. The CDR3 bases are TGTGCCAGCAGCTTATACGGAAACACCATATATTTT. V usage is TRBV11-2 and J usage is TRBJ1-3; D gene ambiguous. CDR1 is SGHAT, CDR2 FQNNGV, per germline. The CDR3 contains 12 residues. The V gene lost 2 bases and the J gene lost 4 bases, with 3 bases spanning the gap.

This clonotype came up many times. The chain has TRBV15 and TRBJ2-1, with 8 bases lining up with TRBD1. V lost 3 bases and J lost 4; bases outside the gene matches: 2. CDR3 size: 14 residues. In germline, CDR1 is LNHNV, CDR2 YYDKDF (reference sequence). Here the CDR3 DNA reads TGTGCCACCAGCAGGGACAGGGAATACAATGAGCAGTTCTTC. Translating it yields CATSRDREYNEQFF.

In its sample, this clonotype ranks as medium-sized (0.01 to 0.1%). The chain recombines TRBV30 with TRBJ2-5; D may be TRBD1 (5 bases). Trimming left V 6 bases short and J 5 bases short, with 10 bases between. This CDR3 is 11 amino acids long. The germline V gene has CDR1 GTSNPN and CDR2 SVGIG (reference sequence). Here the CDR3 reads CACSGRETQYF. In DNA form, the CDR3 reads TGTGCCTGTTCAGGGCGGGAGACCCAGTACTTC.

This chain links TRBV12-3 or TRBV12-4 with TRBJ2-1; D not certain. V lost 5 bases to trimming and J lost 5 bases, with 16 bases between them. The CDR3 is 15 residues long. The CDR3 DNA sequence: TGTGCCAGCAGTGCCCAACTAAGAACAAACAATGAGCAGTTCTTC. Translated: CASSAQLRTNNEQFF.